The next 12 T cell receptor beta chains were all read from a single sample in a study of T cell changes during pregnancy in multiple sclerosis. TCRdb's table, derived via immunoSEQ multiplex PCR, lists solely in-frame clones and lacks some. The sample lists 70,000 or so clones; roughly 91% were seen once. The sequencing used peripheral blood, collected in the third trimester of pregnancy. The receptors here all came from a female donor in good health, enrolled as a control in a pregnancy study.

The V gene is TRBV6-5, the J gene TRBJ1-2, with D unclear. CDR1 is MNHEY, CDR2 SVGAGI, per germline. This CDR3 has 13 residues. V was cut by 7 bases and J by 6 bases, with 15 bases left in between. The CDR3 protein is CASTRGSGNGYTF. Here the CDR3 DNA reads TGTGCCAGCACCCGCGGGTCGGGGAATGGCTACACCTTC.

The chain couples TRBV5-6 to TRBJ2-3, with 10 bases fitting TRBD2. Germline V lookup: CDR1 SGHDT, CDR2 YYEEEE. This CDR3 has 15 residues. V trimming: 2 bases; J trimming: 2 bases; junction bases outside the gene matches: 2. This CDR3 is CASSLAGGYTDTQYF. In DNA, the CDR3 is TGTGCCAGCAGCTTAGCGGGGGGGTACACAGATACGCAGTATTTT.

The V gene is TRBV5-1, the J gene TRBJ2-7; D is undetermined. The V end lost 1 base, the J end lost 6 bases, and 11 bases lay between the germline ends. The CDR3 is made up of 13 amino acids. The germline gives CDR1 SGHRS, CDR2 YFSETQ. Here the CDR3 reads CASSLSQVGEQYF. CDR3 DNA sequence: TGCGCCAGCAGCTTGTCCCAGGTGGGCGAGCAGTACTTC. The full variable domain, rest sourced from reference TRBV5-1 and TRBJ2-7, is KAGVTQTPRYLIKTRGQQVTLSCSPISGHRSVSWYQQTPGQGLQFLFEYFSETQRNKGNFPGRFSGRQFSNSRSEMNVSTLELGDSALYLCASSLSQVGEQYFGPGTRLTVT.

The V call is TRBV7-8, the J call TRBJ2-3; 12 nucleotides align to TRBD2. The trim removed 3 bases at V and 4 bases at J, leaving 2 bases unmatched. This CDR3 comprises 15 residues. Germline values: CDR1 SGHVS, CDR2 FQNEAQ. The chain's CDR3 is CASSFLAGGSDTQYF. The DNA of the CDR3 is TGTGCCAGCAGCTTTCTAGCGGGGGGGTCAGATACGCAGTATTTT.

The rearrangement joins TRBV19 to TRBJ1-5; D is uncertain. This CDR3 is 13 amino acids long. Trimming took off 8 bases at V and 6 bases at J, with 14 bases between the two ends. CDR1 and CDR2 (germline): LNHDA, SQIVND (reference sequence). The DNA of the CDR3 is TGTGCCAGTGAAGACTACCGGGGTCAGCCCCAGCATTTT. Translating it yields CASEDYRGQPQHF.

V usage is TRBV18 and J usage is TRBJ2-1, with TRBD2 identical over 14 bases. The V gene end was trimmed by 1 base and the J gene end by 6 bases; junction bases not matched to a gene: 5. The germline V gene has CDR1 KGHSH and CDR2 LQKENI. The CDR3 loop spans 17 amino acids. Written as DNA, the CDR3 is TGTGCCAGCTCACCACGGTCGACTAGCGGGGGGGTCAATGAGCAGTTCTTC. It translates to CASSPRSTSGGVNEQFF.

This chain connects TRBV10-3 to TRBJ2-1; 15 bases agree with TRBD2. The V gene end was trimmed by 3 bases and the J gene end by 6 bases; junction bases not matched to a gene: 6. Germline V gene lookup returns CDR1 ENHRY and CDR2 SYGVKD. The CDR3 sequence is 17 residues long. The CDR3 nucleotides read TGTGCCATCAGTGATTGGACTAGCGGGGGGGCAGCCAATGAGCAGTTCTTC. Its protein product is CAISDWTSGGAANEQFF.

This CDR3 reads CASSYSMARGKLFF. The CDR3 DNA reads as TGTGCCAGCAGTTACTCGATGGCCAGGGGAAAACTGTTTTTT. The V call is TRBV6-6, the J call TRBJ1-4; D is perhaps TRBD1 (6 bases). V was pared by 0 bases and J by 10 bases, with 12 bases between. Germline loops: CDR1 MNHNY, CDR2 SVGAGI (reference sequence). The CDR3 loop spans 14 amino acids.

This sequence joins TRBV19 and TRBJ1-2, with 7 bases matching TRBD1. The CDR3 covers 12 residues. J gave up 7 bases and V 5 bases, and 4 bases lay outside the gene matches. Germline CDR1 reads LNHDA; CDR2 reads SQIVND (reference sequence). The DNA of the CDR3 is TGTGCCAGTAGTGCGACAGGGTTTGGCTACACCTTC. Its protein product is CASSATGFGYTF.

This clone was seen only a few times. The CDR3 DNA sequence: TGTGCCAGCACCGCGTCAGGGGAGTTTTACAATGAGCAGTTCTTC. This translates into CASTASGEFYNEQFF. The chain employs TRBV27 and TRBJ2-1; TRBD1 might be the D (6 bases). The V and J ends lost 7 bases and 4 bases respectively, with 17 bases between them. Per germline, CDR1 MNHEY and CDR2 SMNVEV (reference sequence). The CDR3 length is 15 residues.

In this sample, this clone turned up a few times. The rearrangement joins TRBV4-1 to TRBJ1-2; D call uncertain. The CDR3 is 13 residues long. V was trimmed by 0 bases and J by 8 bases, leaving 10 bases between them. Germline CDR1 MGHRA, CDR2 YSYEKL. CDR3 sequence: CASSQDHRWGYTF. The CDR3 DNA is TGCGCCAGCAGCCAAGATCACAGATGGGGCTACACCTTC.

V and J are TRBV2 and TRBJ2-7; possible D gene TRBD1, 7 bases. The germline CDR1 and CDR2 sequences are SNHLY and FYNNEI. The CDR3 is 14 residues long. V gave up 6 bases and J gave up 1 base, with 13 bases separating them. The CDR3 DNA reads TGTGCCAGCAGAACCGGGGGACAGTCCTACGAGCAGTACTTC. The encoded protein is CASRTGGQSYEQYF. Based on the CDR3 plus reference TRBV2 and TRBJ2-7, the full variable domain is EPEVTQTPSHQVTQMGQEVILRCVPISNHLYFYWYRQILGQKVEFLVSFYNNEISEKSEIFDDQFSVERPDGSNFTLKIRSTKLEDSAMYFCASRTGGQSYEQYFGPGTRLTVT.